This is a list of T cell receptor beta chains from one sample in a study of T-cell reconstitution after alpha-beta-depleted transplantation in children. TCRdb called the PCR reads again in MiXCR, with one record for every CDR3 protein. The table has 500,000 to 600,000 distinct CDR3 sequences, 15% to 20% seen once. This specimen consisted of PBMCs from the stem cell graft donor, obtained from the stem cell graft. The receptors stem from a human donor who donated a stem cell graft to a child with acute lymphoblastic leukemia. Both conserved end residues are part of each CDR3. D genes are given only for firm matches. Expanded clones get a size class; other rows say once, few or many, or leave the size out.

V: TRBV12-3/TRBV12-4
J: TRBJ2-3
size: -
D: TRBD2
CDR3: CASSALAGVGTDTQYF
DNA: TGTGCCAGCAGCGCCCTAGCGGGAGTGGGCACAGATACGCAGTATTTT

V: TRBV7-9
J: TRBJ1-6
size: few
D: -
CDR3: CASSLATSEDSPLHF
DNA: TGTGCCAGCAGCTTAGCAACTTCCGAGGATTCACCCCTCCACTTT

V: TRBV10-3
J: TRBJ2-7
size: -
D: -
CDR3: CAISEEDTGPYEQYF
DNA: TGTGCCATCAGTGAAGAGGACACTGGGCCGTACGAGCAGTACTTC

V: TRBV11-1
J: TRBJ1-5
size: -
D: TRBD1
CDR3: CASSRTGDSNQPQHF
DNA: TGTGCCAGCAGCCGGACAGGGGATAGCAATCAGCCCCAGCATTTT

V: TRBV5-6
J: TRBJ2-7
size: -
D: TRBD1
CDR3: CASSSEQGAYEQYF
DNA: TGTGCCAGCAGCTCCGAACAGGGGGCCTACGAGCAGTACTTC

V: TRBV19
J: TRBJ2-1
size: few
D: TRBD1
CDR3: CASSWGQGTYNEQFF
DNA: TGTGCCAGTAGTTGGGGACAGGGAACCTACAATGAGCAGTTCTTC

V: TRBV18
J: TRBJ2-5
size: -
D: TRBD2
CDR3: CASSPVLAAFKETQYF
DNA: TGTGCCAGCTCACCGGTCCTAGCGGCTTTCAAAGAGACCCAGTACTTC

V: TRBV7-9
J: TRBJ2-3
size: -
D: TRBD2
CDR3: CATQVGLASTDTQYF
DNA: TGTGCCACCCAGGTGGGACTAGCAAGCACAGATACGCAGTATTTT

V: TRBV9
J: TRBJ2-1
size: -
D: -
CDR3: CASSQEGGGYYNEQFF
DNA: TGTGCCAGCAGCCAAGAGGGGGGGGGCTACTACAATGAGCAGTTCTTC

V: TRBV29-1
J: TRBJ2-2
size: -
D: TRBD1
CDR3: CSVVPGQVNTGELFF
DNA: TGCAGCGTTGTTCCCGGACAGGTGAACACCGGGGAGCTGTTTTTT

V: TRBV6-1
J: TRBJ2-7
size: few
D: TRBD2
CDR3: CASSEGLAVNYEQYF
DNA: TGTGCCAGCAGTGAAGGGCTAGCGGTTAACTACGAGCAGTACTTC

V: TRBV5-5
J: TRBJ1-2
size: -
D: -
CDR3: CASSLIGVDGYTF
DNA: TGTGCCAGCAGCTTGATAGGGGTTGATGGCTACACCTTC

V: TRBV4-1
J: TRBJ2-7
size: -
D: TRBD1
CDR3: CASSQDNQDRPGEQYF
DNA: TGCGCCAGCAGCCAAGATAATCAGGACAGGCCGGGAGAGCAGTACTTC

V: TRBV30
J: TRBJ1-1
size: -
D: -
CDR3: CAWRSRGGTEAYF
DNA: TGTGCCTGGAGGTCCCGGGGGGGCACTGAAGCTTACTTT

V: TRBV2
J: TRBJ2-6
size: -
D: -
CDR3: CASRVSGTAYILTF
DNA: TGTGCCAGCAGGGTTTCCGGGACGGCCTACATCCTGACTTTC

V: TRBV3-1
J: TRBJ2-7
size: many
D: -
CDR3: CASSSRAHEQYF
DNA: TGTGCCAGCAGCTCAAGAGCCCACGAGCAGTACTTC

V: TRBV27
J: TRBJ1-3
size: few
D: -
CDR3: CASSLLSGNTIYF
DNA: TGTGCCAGCAGTTTATTGTCCGGAAACACCATATATTTT

V: TRBV10-3
J: TRBJ2-1
size: few
D: -
CDR3: CAISEPWPTDNEQFF
DNA: TGTGCCATCAGTGAACCATGGCCGACTGATAATGAGCAGTTCTTC

V: TRBV27
J: TRBJ2-1
size: -
D: TRBD1
CDR3: CASRVQGMYNEQFF
DNA: TGTGCCAGCAGGGTACAGGGGATGTACAATGAGCAGTTCTTC

V: TRBV12-3/TRBV12-4
J: TRBJ2-2
size: -
D: TRBD2
CDR3: CASSFGGSGGELFF
DNA: TGTGCCAGCAGTTTTGGCGGGAGCGGCGGGGAGCTGTTTTTT

V: TRBV5-1
J: TRBJ2-2
size: -
D: -
CDR3: CASSLWAGHGTGELFF
DNA: TGCGCCAGCAGCTTGTGGGCAGGGCACGGCACCGGGGAGCTGTTTTTT

V: TRBV29-1
J: TRBJ1-5
size: -
D: -
CDR3: CSVVVAGPPTQHF
DNA: TGCAGCGTTGTTGTTGCGGGGCCTCCGACCCAGCATTTT

V: TRBV15
J: TRBJ2-7
size: -
D: TRBD1
CDR3: CATSRSQGAGEQYF
DNA: TGTGCCACCAGCAGATCTCAGGGGGCTGGCGAGCAGTACTTC

V: TRBV6-1
J: TRBJ1-1
size: few
D: TRBD1
CDR3: CASSQQGANTEAFF
DNA: TGTGCCAGCAGTCAACAGGGGGCTAACACTGAAGCTTTCTTT

V: TRBV9
J: TRBJ2-1
size: -
D: TRBD2
CDR3: CASSVGTSGPLEQFF
DNA: TGTGCCAGCAGCGTAGGGACTAGCGGGCCCCTCGAGCAGTTCTTC

V: TRBV9
J: TRBJ2-2
size: -
D: TRBD2
CDR3: CASSHRLAGDTGELFF
DNA: TGTGCCAGCAGCCACCGACTAGCGGGTGACACCGGGGAGCTGTTTTTT

V: TRBV4-1
J: TRBJ2-1
size: -
D: -
CDR3: CASSQVEGGEQFF
DNA: TGCGCCAGCAGCCAAGTCGAAGGGGGTGAGCAGTTCTTC

V: TRBV6-5
J: TRBJ2-7
size: -
D: TRBD2
CDR3: CASSYSRASGTVEQYF
DNA: TGTGCCAGCAGTTACTCTAGGGCTAGCGGGACGGTCGAGCAGTACTTC

V: TRBV7-9
J: TRBJ1-4
size: -
D: TRBD1
CDR3: CASSSGTGDEKLFF
DNA: TGTGCCAGCAGCTCCGGGACAGGGGATGAAAAACTGTTTTTT

V: TRBV20-1
J: TRBJ1-1
size: few
D: TRBD1
CDR3: CSAGQTGLKAFF
DNA: TGCAGTGCGGGACAGACAGGGTTAAAAGCTTTCTTT

V: TRBV20-1
J: TRBJ2-7
size: many
D: -
CDR3: CSARVWQKGTEQYF
DNA: TGCAGTGCTAGAGTCTGGCAGAAGGGGACCGAGCAGTACTTC

V: TRBV5-4
J: TRBJ2-1
size: -
D: -
CDR3: CASSMRLGPATYNEQFF
DNA: TGTGCCAGCAGCATGAGGTTGGGTCCGGCTACCTACAATGAGCAGTTCTTC

V: TRBV15
J: TRBJ2-2
size: -
D: -
CDR3: CATSRDSVMWNTGELFF
DNA: TGTGCCACCAGCAGAGATTCTGTAATGTGGAACACCGGGGAGCTGTTTTTT

V: TRBV3-1
J: TRBJ2-1
size: -
D: -
CDR3: CASSHTDGATRGYNEQFF
DNA: TGTGCCAGCAGCCATACAGATGGGGCCACCCGGGGGTACAATGAGCAGTTCTTC

V: TRBV7-9
J: TRBJ2-7
size: many
D: TRBD2
CDR3: CASSVSGNSYEQYF
DNA: TGTGCCAGCAGCGTGAGCGGGAACTCCTACGAGCAGTACTTC

V: TRBV14
J: TRBJ2-1
size: few
D: -
CDR3: CASSQIDRALNNEQFF
DNA: TGTGCCAGCAGCCAAATTGACAGAGCCCTCAACAATGAGCAGTTCTTC

V: TRBV20-1
J: TRBJ2-1
size: few
D: -
CDR3: CSARFPGFSIRRYNEQFF
DNA: TGCAGTGCTAGATTTCCAGGGTTTAGCATAAGACGATACAATGAGCAGTTCTTC

V: TRBV5-6
J: TRBJ2-1
size: -
D: -
CDR3: CASSWVPALYNEQFF
DNA: TGTGCCAGCAGCTGGGTACCCGCCTTATACAATGAGCAGTTCTTC

V: TRBV5-1
J: TRBJ2-7
size: few
D: TRBD1
CDR3: CASSNWETGIPYEQYF
DNA: TGCGCCAGCAGTAATTGGGAGACAGGGATCCCCTACGAGCAGTACTTC

V: TRBV27
J: TRBJ2-1
size: -
D: -
CDR3: CASSSGLGLTYNEQFF
DNA: TGTGCCAGCAGTTCCGGACTGGGACTTACCTACAATGAGCAGTTCTTC

V: TRBV19
J: TRBJ2-3
size: -
D: TRBD2
CDR3: CASSTRTSGLDTQYF
DNA: TGTGCCAGTAGTACCCGGACTAGCGGTTTAGATACGCAGTATTTT

V: TRBV12-3/TRBV12-4
J: TRBJ2-1
size: -
D: -
CDR3: CASSPGVHNEQFF
DNA: TGTGCCAGCAGTCCGGGGGTCCACAATGAGCAGTTCTTC

V: TRBV5-1
J: TRBJ2-1
size: -
D: TRBD2
CDR3: CASSLEVGGRVNEQFF
DNA: TGCGCCAGCAGCTTGGAAGTTGGCGGGAGGGTAAATGAGCAGTTCTTC

V: TRBV11-1
J: TRBJ2-1
size: few
D: TRBD2
CDR3: CASSPPTSGRAEAYNEQFF
DNA: TGTGCCAGCAGCCCCCCGACTAGCGGGAGGGCCGAGGCCTACAATGAGCAGTTCTTC

V: TRBV12-3/TRBV12-4
J: TRBJ2-3
size: -
D: TRBD2
CDR3: CASRGRGLADSTDTQYF
DNA: TGTGCCAGCAGGGGCCGTGGGCTAGCGGACAGCACAGATACGCAGTATTTT

V: TRBV6-5
J: TRBJ2-5
size: -
D: TRBD2
CDR3: CASSYSTGRVQETQYF
DNA: TGTGCCAGCAGTTACTCGACTGGGAGGGTCCAAGAGACCCAGTACTTC

V: TRBV7-9
J: TRBJ2-2
size: -
D: -
CDR3: CASSRDWGNTGELFF
DNA: TGTGCCAGCAGCAGGGACTGGGGGAACACCGGGGAGCTGTTTTTT